This TCR beta chain comes out of a study of T cells in Graves' hyperthyroidism and ophthalmopathy. Across the study: At the time of initial diagnosis and before any treatment, peripheral blood was collected.

Ophthalmopathy cases scored 3 or more on the Clinical Activity Score and 4 or more on NOSPECS grade, with duration below 3 months. Exclusion followed for patients with uncontrolled infection, other autoimmune disease, pregnancy or lactation. The germline CDR1 and CDR2 sequences are MNHEY and SVGAGI. The CDR3 loop spans 12 amino acids. Trimming pared 6 bases from V and 4 bases from J, leaving 10 bases between. From RNA transcripts, TCR beta CDR3 regions were amplified. First-round RT-PCR targeting the TCR CDR3 was performed with the HTBI primer set. TCRdb fed the multiplex PCR reads into MiXCR, producing one record per CDR3 protein. Among about 59,000 distinct CDR3 sequences, roughly half were seen once, and the ten largest hold more than 3%. Findings and limits, study-wide: Blood held most thyroid clonotypes expanded above 0.001 frequency.

The table lists this clonotype with many counts. Its specificity is not known. The chain links TRBV6-5 to TRBJ2-7; perhaps TRBD1 as D (5 bases). This receptor was identified in a woman aged 55-69 years with Graves' ophthalmopathy. Material for sequencing was blood. The CDR3 nucleotides read TGTGCCAGCAGGACCAGGGAATACGAGCAGTACTTC. It encodes CASRTREYEQYF.